This entry is about one T cell receptor beta chain. Its recognized antigen is unknown. No base quality information exists; no much larger clone differs at one position. These data originate in a study of OX40 agonist ivuxolimab in advanced cancers. With respect to the entire study: Ivuxolimab was a fully human IgG2 agonistic monoclonal antibody targeting the costimulatory receptor OX40 (CD134). In the dose-escalation cohort, nearly 85% of patients were male, and the mean age was around 60 years with a range of roughly 23 to 90. The point of sequencing TCRbeta in the periphery was to test whether ivuxolimab changed TCR sequence diversity and drove clonal T-cell expansion. Partial responses were achieved by three dose-escalation patients, of whom one had hepatocellular carcinoma and two had cutaneous melanoma. Intravenous ivuxolimab was administered to patients every 2 weeks at six dose levels: 0.01, 0.1, 0.3, 1.5, 3 and 10 mg/kg. The monotherapy dose-escalation portion (N of about 50 patients) of the phase I ivuxolimab trial is reported in the paper. Prior anti-PD-1, anti-PD-L1 or anti-CTLA-4 therapy was permitted, and about 40% of dose-escalation patients had received checkpoint inhibitors. Of the 50 or so patients in dose escalation, around 19 had hepatocellular carcinoma, some 15 had melanoma, 9 had renal cell carcinoma and 9 had head and neck cancer.

The CDR3 numbers 13 residues from cysteine through phenylalanine. Left in the record is the CDR3 DNA by itself, 39 bases read in frame from the first base. After removal of 6 bases from V and 4 bases from J, the junction retains 8 bases not matched to a gene. CDR1 and CDR2 were assigned from the germline V gene (reference sequence) as GTSNPN and SVGIG. Study-wide conclusions, independent of this receptor: Clonal expansion of both CD4+ and CD8+ blood T cells was observed from baseline to week 6 at doses 0.1 to 3.0 mg/kg. After ivuxolimab, CD8+ T cells had more expanded clones than CD4+ T cells on average. The antigen specificity of the clonally expanded peripheral T cells was not determined. In partial responders in the 0.1-3.0 mg/kg groups, normalized peripheral clonal expansion was found to be among the lowest, especially among CD8+ T cells. Low levels of normalized T-cell clonal expansion were also seen in some patients who did not respond.

To sequence the TCRbeta CDR3 region, genomic DNA was isolated from the sorted cells. TCRbeta CDR3 regions were sequenced using the immunoSEQ Assay. In its TCRdb copy, this immuneACCESS table keeps in-frame sequences only and misses some clones. Where compared with another copy, unresolved V genes explain less than half of these, and the others have no known cause. The table for this sample lists tens of thousands of clones; around 93% of them were counted only once. The top ten clonotypes cover around 1.1% of the sample. The trial excluded patients who had a history of autoimmune disease or who were on systemic immunosuppression. Peripheral blood for TCR sequencing was collected from all dose cohorts at baseline, on cycle 4 day 1, and on cycle 7 day 1. Samples were obtained from an open-label, multicenter, first-in-human phase I dose-escalation trial of ivuxolimab. Adults with locally advanced or metastatic melanoma, renal cell carcinoma, hepatocellular carcinoma or head and neck squamous cell carcinoma were enrolled in the trial. CD4+ and CD8+ T cells were sorted separately from peripheral blood before TCR sequencing.

The sequence was obtained from an adult with an advanced solid tumor such as melanoma, head and neck, liver or kidney cancer. The sequence joins TRBV30 to TRBJ1-1; a stretch of 7 junction bases matches TRBD1. The sequencing here drew on CD4+ or CD8+ T cells sorted from blood, taken in a trial of the OX40 agonist ivuxolimab. The DNA sequence follows: TGTGCCTGCTACAGGGGAGGTCGCACTGAAGCTTTCTTT. It specifies CACYRGGRTEAFF.